What follows are 7 T cell receptor beta chains derived from one specimen sequenced in a study of T cell repertoires in cytomegalovirus infection. TCRdb reprocessed the reads with MiXCR, giving one entry per CDR3 protein. The sample records 650,000 to 900,000 distinct CDR3 sequences, 30% to 35% being singletons. These TCRs are of unknown antigen specificity. Material: cultured CD8+ T cells from PBMCs, obtained from culture after CMV antigen stimulation. The receptor set was obtained from a human donor in good health (CMV status not recorded). Some clones in this sample may be carry-over from other donors' samples.

This clonotype appeared many times. This chain uses TRBV12-3 or TRBV12-4 with TRBJ2-3; 12 bases fit TRBD2. The length of the CDR3 is 19 residues. V gave up 3 bases and J gave up 4 bases; unmatched junction bases: 14. The CDR3 DNA follows: TGTGCCAGCAGTTTGCCCCTAGCGGGGGGGCAGTCAGTTCCAGATACGCAGTATTTT. It yields the protein CASSLPLAGGQSVPDTQYF.

Comment on this clonotype: Just one base apart from a much larger clone, this may be a read error. The gene calls are TRBV7-4 and TRBJ2-3; possibly TRBD2 for D (6 bases). This CDR3 spans 14 amino acids. The ends were cut back, 5 bases at V and 5 bases at J, with 14 bases in the middle. CDR1 is SGHVT and CDR2 is SQSDAQ in the germline V gene. The CDR3: CASSVRTILDTQYF. CDR3 bases: TGTGCCAGCAGCGTAAGGACTATACTAGATACGCAGTATTTT.

This clonotype was found many times. The V call is TRBV7-9, the J call TRBJ2-7; TRBD1 or TRBD2 may be the D gene (5 bases each). V dropped 5 bases and J dropped 2 bases, with 13 bases sitting between them. Germline CDR1 and CDR2: SEHNR and FQNEAQ (reference sequence). This CDR3 spans 14 amino acids. This chain's CDR3 is CASSQPGRTYEQYV. In DNA, the CDR3 is TGTGCCAGCAGCCAACCGGGGCGAACCTACGAGCAGTACGTC.

This clonotype was seen only a few times. V is TRBV14 and J is TRBJ2-5, with D perhaps matching TRBD2 (6 bases). There are 15 residues in the CDR3. Germline CDR1 is SGHDN and CDR2 is FVKESK. Trimming took 0 bases from V and 5 from J, leaving 13 bases between them. This CDR3 reads CASSQEEGRRETQYF. DNA of the CDR3: TGTGCCAGCAGCCAAGAGGAGGGGCGGCGCGAGACCCAGTACTTC.

This clonotype was counted between two and nine times. This chain joins TRBV19 and TRBJ2-1; D remains ambiguous. Germline CDR1 is LNHDA and CDR2 is SQIVND (reference sequence). The V end lost 5 bases, the J end lost 5 bases, and 19 bases lay between the germline ends. There are 16 residues in the CDR3. CDR3 bases: TGTGCCAGTAGTCCCCTAAAGTCAGTGTGGGACAATGAGCAGTTCTTC. Translation: CASSPLKSVWDNEQFF. The full variable domain, in which reference TRBV19 and TRBJ2-1 provide the parts outside the CDR3, is DGGITQSPKYLFRKEGQNVTLSCEQNLNHDAMYWYRQDPGQGLRLIYYSQIVNDFQKGDIAEGYSVSREKKESFPLTVTSAQKNPTAFYLCASSPLKSVWDNEQFFGPGTRLTVL.

This clonotype came up many times. The V call is TRBV6-1, the J call TRBJ2-6, with D possibly TRBD2 on 5 matching bases. V lost 8 bases and J lost 4, with 18 bases in between. The CDR3 spans 16 residues. The germline V gene encodes CDR1 MNHNS and CDR2 SASEGT. Here the CDR3 reads CASQPLGGTGANVLTF. CDR3 DNA: TGTGCCAGCCAGCCCCTCGGAGGCACCGGGGCCAACGTCCTGACTTTC.

This clonotype was seen a handful of times. The rearrangement links TRBV7-9 to TRBJ1-5; D perhaps matches TRBD1 (6 bases). CDR1 is SEHNR, CDR2 FQNEAQ, per germline (reference sequence). The V and J ends lost 5 bases and 0 bases respectively, with 8 bases between them. This CDR3 contains 14 residues. As DNA, the CDR3 is TGTGCCAGCAGCAAGGACAGTAGCAATCAGCCCCAGCATTTT. It yields the protein CASSKDSSNQPQHF.